This note documents a single T cell receptor beta chain sequence. The antigen remains undetermined. V dropped 6 bases and J dropped 4 bases, with 6 bases sitting between them. This CDR3 contains 11 residues. The germline gives CDR1 LGHNT, CDR2 FRNRAP. Repertoires were generated with immunoSEQ multiplex PCR, while TCRdb's copy carries only in-frame clones and drops some. The table lists fewer than 400,000 clones, roughly 71% of them singletons, with roughly 6% in the top ten. The data originate from a study of cytotoxic CD8 clonotypes in ibrutinib-treated CLL. The study, taken as a whole, reports: Sampling time points were not equivalent between sustained-remission and progressing patients. Increased clonality at ibrutinib response gave way to a return toward baseline at progression. Shared public clonotypes were rare, and on treatment they either got smaller or stayed the same.

Cryopreserved PBMCs were the source of around 1.8 micrograms of genomic DNA, which went to TCR beta libraries. The source was PBMCs, collected after 36 months of ibrutinib treatment. The receptor was isolated from a human donor with chronic lymphocytic leukemia. V and J are TRBV12-5 and TRBJ1-1; D unclear. This CDR3 reads CASGLTTEAFF. For the CDR3, the DNA is TGTGCTAGTGGCCTGACCACTGAAGCTTTCTTT.